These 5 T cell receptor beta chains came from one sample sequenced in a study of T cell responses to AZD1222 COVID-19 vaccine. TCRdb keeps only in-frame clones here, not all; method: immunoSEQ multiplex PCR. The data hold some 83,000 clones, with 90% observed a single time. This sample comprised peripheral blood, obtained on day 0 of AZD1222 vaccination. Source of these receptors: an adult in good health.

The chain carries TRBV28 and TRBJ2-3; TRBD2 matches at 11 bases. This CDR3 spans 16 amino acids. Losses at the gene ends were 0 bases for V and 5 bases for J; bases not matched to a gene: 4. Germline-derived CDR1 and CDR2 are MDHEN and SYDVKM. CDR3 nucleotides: TGTGCCAGCAGTTTATGGACTAGCGGGGAGAAAGATACGCAGTATTTT. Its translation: CASSLWTSGEKDTQYF.

The CDR3 region is CATNSLGISNQPQHF. The CDR3 coding sequence is TGTGCCACCAACTCCCTTGGAATTAGCAATCAGCCCCAGCATTTT. The chain carries TRBV7-2 and TRBJ1-5; the D is unclear. CDR1 and CDR2 from the germline V gene are SGHTA and FQGNSA. The CDR3 spans 15 residues. Trimming removed 10 bases from V and 0 bases from J, with 16 bases in between.

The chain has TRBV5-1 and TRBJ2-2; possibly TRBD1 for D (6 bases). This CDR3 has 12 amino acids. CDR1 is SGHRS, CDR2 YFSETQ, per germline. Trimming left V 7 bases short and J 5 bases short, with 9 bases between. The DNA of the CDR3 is TGCGCCAGCGAGGACAGAACCGGGGAGCTGTTTTTT. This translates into CASEDRTGELFF.

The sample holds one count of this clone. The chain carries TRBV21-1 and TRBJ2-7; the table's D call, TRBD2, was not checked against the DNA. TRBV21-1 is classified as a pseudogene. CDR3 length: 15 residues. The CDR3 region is CASSKCLRAKREQYF. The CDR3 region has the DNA TGTGCCAGCAGCAAATGTTTGCGGGCGAAGCGCGAGCAGTACTTC.

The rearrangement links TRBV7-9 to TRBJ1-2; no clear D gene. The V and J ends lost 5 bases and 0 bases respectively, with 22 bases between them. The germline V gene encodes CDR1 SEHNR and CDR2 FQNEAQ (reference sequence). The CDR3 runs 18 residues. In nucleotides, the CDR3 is TGTGCCAGCAGCCCGTCAGGAGCGCCTGGAGATCCTAACTATGGCTACACCTTC. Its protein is CASSPSGAPGDPNYGYTF.